A single T cell receptor beta chain is shown here with its context. The antigen this receptor binds is unknown. Per-base quality was not reported, and no clone a single base away is much larger than it. The data stem from a study of blood T cell repertoires in COVID-19 (dated by TCRdb to 2018 to 2020). Regarding the study in general: The collaborator samples originated in the United States, Italy and Spain and spanned the acute and convalescent phases of COVID-19. Nearly every sample came with metadata listing a de-identified subject ID, COVID-19 status, age in years and sex. The repertoires were released in a freely available public database meant as a resource for research on the immune response to SARS-CoV-2. The samples were drawn from two sources: the first 160 participants of the ongoing ImmuneRACE study, and some 1,300 subjects contributed by 6 global collaborators. The material from the prospective study consisted of cDNA or gDNA derived from T cells, B-cell-depleted T cells, or PBMCs. Subjects who had been exposed to COVID-19, were actively infected with it, or had recovered from it provided the deeply sampled blood TCRbeta repertoires that made up the dataset. HLA class I and class II types, where available, came from metadata supplied by the sample provider rather than from assay-based typing.

V is cut by 4 bases and J by 6 bases, and the space between the germline ends is 10 bases. From its cysteine to its phenylalanine, the CDR3 spans 12 amino acids. Left in the record is the CDR3 DNA by itself, 36 bases read in frame from the first base. Sequences DFQATT (CDR1) and SNEGSKA (CDR2) are obtained from the germline V gene (reference sequence). Study-level results and caveats: The quantity of clinical and demographic metadata differed by source and by participant and was supplied without curation.

Each collaborating institution followed its own protocols to collect whole blood in K2EDTA tubes. Collaborator samples were shipped for TCRbeta analysis as frozen whole blood, isolated PBMCs, or DNA extracted from either sample type. The immunoSEQ Assay, a bias-controlled multiplex PCR, was used to amplify TCRbeta CDR3 regions from genomic DNA. As for the authors' bioinformatics: The number of nucleated cells in each sample was estimated by amplification of reference gene primers within the assay. Sequence reads were collapsed and filtered to measure the absolute abundance of every unique TCRbeta CDR3 rearrangement. Productive Simpson clonality was computed per sample as the square root of Simpson's diversity index over productive rearrangements. In TCRdb, the immuneACCESS table is reduced to in-frame sequences with V and J assigned. These tables do not hold every clone; where another copy was compared, an unresolved V gene accounts for under half, and the others remain unexplained. Clone size and the V and J calls come from that table; the DNA yielded D and trimming. The sample includes some 90,000 clones, with over 70% observed a single time. The top ten clones comprise around 4.5% of the sample.

The receptor comes from a man aged 55 to 70 with acute or convalescent COVID-19. The chain was built from TRBV20-1 and TRBJ2-1; a confident D gene designation cannot be given. Source material: peripheral blood. The nucleotide sequence reads as follows: TGCAGTGCTATTGACACTACCAATGAGCAGTTCTTC. The encoded protein is CSAIDTTNEQFF.